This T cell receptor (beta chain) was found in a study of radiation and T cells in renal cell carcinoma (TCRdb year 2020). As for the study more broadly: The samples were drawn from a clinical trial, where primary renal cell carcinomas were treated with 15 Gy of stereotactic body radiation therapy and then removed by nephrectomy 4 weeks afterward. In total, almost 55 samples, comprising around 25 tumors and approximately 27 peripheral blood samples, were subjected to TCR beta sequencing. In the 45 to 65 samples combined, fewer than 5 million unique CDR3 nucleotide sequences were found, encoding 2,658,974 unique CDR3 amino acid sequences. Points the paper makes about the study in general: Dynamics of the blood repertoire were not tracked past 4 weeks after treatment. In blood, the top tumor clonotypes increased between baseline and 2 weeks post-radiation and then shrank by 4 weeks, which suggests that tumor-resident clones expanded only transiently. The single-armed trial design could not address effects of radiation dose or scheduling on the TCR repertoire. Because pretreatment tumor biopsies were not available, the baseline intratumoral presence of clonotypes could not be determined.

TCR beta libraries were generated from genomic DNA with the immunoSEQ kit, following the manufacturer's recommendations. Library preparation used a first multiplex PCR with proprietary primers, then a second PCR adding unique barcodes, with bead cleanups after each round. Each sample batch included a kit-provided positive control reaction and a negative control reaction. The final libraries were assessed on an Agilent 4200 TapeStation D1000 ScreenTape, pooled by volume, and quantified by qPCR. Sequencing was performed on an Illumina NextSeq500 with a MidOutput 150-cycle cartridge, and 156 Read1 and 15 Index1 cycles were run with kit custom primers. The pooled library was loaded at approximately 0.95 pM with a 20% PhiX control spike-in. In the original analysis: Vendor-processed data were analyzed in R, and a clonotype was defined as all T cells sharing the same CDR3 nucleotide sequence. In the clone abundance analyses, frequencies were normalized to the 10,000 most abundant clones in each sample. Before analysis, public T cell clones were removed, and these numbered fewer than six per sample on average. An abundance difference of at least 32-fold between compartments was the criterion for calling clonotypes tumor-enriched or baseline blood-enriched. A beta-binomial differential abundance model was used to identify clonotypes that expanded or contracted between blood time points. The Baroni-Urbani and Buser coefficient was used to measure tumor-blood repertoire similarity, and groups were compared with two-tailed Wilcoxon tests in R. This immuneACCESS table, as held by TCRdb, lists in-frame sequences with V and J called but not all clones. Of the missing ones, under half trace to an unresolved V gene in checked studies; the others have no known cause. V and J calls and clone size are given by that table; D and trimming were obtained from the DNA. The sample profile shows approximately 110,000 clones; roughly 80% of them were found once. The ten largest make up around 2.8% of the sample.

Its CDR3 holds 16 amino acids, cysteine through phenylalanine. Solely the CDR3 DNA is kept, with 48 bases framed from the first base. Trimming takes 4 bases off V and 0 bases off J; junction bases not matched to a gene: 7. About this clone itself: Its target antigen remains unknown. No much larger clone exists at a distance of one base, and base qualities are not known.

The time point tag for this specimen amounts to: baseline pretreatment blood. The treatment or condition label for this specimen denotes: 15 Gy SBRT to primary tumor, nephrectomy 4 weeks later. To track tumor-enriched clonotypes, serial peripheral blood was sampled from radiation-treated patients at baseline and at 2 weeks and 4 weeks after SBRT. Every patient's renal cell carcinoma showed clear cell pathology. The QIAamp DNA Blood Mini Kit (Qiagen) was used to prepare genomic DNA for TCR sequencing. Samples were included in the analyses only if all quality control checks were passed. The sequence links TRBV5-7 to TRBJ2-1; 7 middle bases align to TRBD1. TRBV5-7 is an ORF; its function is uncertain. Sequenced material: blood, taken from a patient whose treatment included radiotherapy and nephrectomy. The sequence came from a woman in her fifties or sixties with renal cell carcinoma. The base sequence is TGTGCCAGCAGCAGGGGACAGACGAGCTCCTACAATGAGCAGTTCTTC. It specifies CASSRGQTSSYNEQFF.